This T cell receptor (beta chain) was found in a study of blood T cell repertoires in COVID-19. Overall study: The United States, Italy and Spain supplied acute and convalescent COVID-19 samples. Nucleic acid was either cDNA or gDNA, and it came from T cells, B-cell-depleted T cells, or PBMCs.

The germline CDR1 and CDR2 sequences are WNHNN and SYGVQD (reference sequence). The CDR3 is made up of 12 amino acids. V dropped 11 bases and J dropped 5 bases, with 13 bases sitting between them. Produced via immunoSEQ multiplex PCR; TCRdb's table is partial and in-frame only. The sample comprises around 250,000 clones, roughly 89% of which are singletons, and 1.5% to 1.9% rests with the top ten. The chain combines TRBV10-1 with TRBJ1-5, with no clear D. Sequences were obtained from peripheral blood. The origin of this receptor is a woman in her 40s who had recovered from COVID-19. CDR3 sequence reads: CARPPRDQPQHF. For the CDR3, the DNA is TGCGCCCGCCCTCCTCGGGATCAGCCCCAGCATTTT.